Reported below is one TCR beta chain. Its antigen is undetermined. Unmatched junction bases numbered 16, after V lost 6 bases and J lost 1 base. Germline CDR1 MDHEN, CDR2 SYDVKM. This CDR3 region has 18 residues. Cultured CD4+ T-cell DNA underwent Oncomine TCR Beta short-read sequencing. Cultures of CD4+ T cells served as the source for extracting genomic DNA. TCRdb fed the PCR reads into MiXCR, producing one record per CDR3 protein. The sample contains about 2,800 distinct CDR3 sequences, 75% to 90% of which appear only once. This sample was taken from a study of vaccination and CD4 T cells after COVID-19. Study at large: SARS-CoV-2 was confirmed by nasal swab PCR; disease was mild in eight to ten, severe in one. The study drew post-COVID samples a median about 100 days after diagnosis (range 35 to 161).

Study-wide results and limits: Convalescent patients had a median about 88% of post-vaccine SARS-CoV-2-reactive clones that were detected only after vaccination, not before it.

Treatment reported: roughly ten-day PBMC culture with coronavirus spike peptide pools or control peptides (ViraFEST assay). The chain recombines TRBV28 with TRBJ2-7; 9 bases fit TRBD1. The clonotype originates from a human donor who had recovered from COVID-19. The sample taken for sequencing was CD4+ T cells from blood, cultured in vitro. The CDR3, as DNA: TGTGCCAGCAGCAAAACCGCCGTCCGGGACAGGGAATCCTACGAGCAGTACTTC. The encoded protein is CASSKTAVRDRESYEQYF.